This T cell receptor (beta chain) derives from a study of high-grade serous ovarian cancer treatment subgroups. Produced via immunoSEQ multiplex PCR; TCRdb's table is partial and in-frame only. Counted here are more than 35,000 clones, about 79% occurring once; the ten biggest clones make up 3% to 3.5%. Tumor samples were obtained before definitive surgery or chemotherapy. For this clone: What it binds is not known.

Whole-study results and caveats: Different patients shared almost no repertoire; same-patient tumors shared roughly 0.1 to 0.8.

Germline assignment: CDR1 MNHEY and CDR2 SMNVEV (reference sequence). This CDR3 contains 13 residues. Trimming removed 8 bases at V and 3 bases at J, with 14 bases between. The clonotype was recovered from a human donor with high-grade serous ovarian cancer. The specimen was tumor tissue. This chain joins TRBV27 and TRBJ2-7; D may be TRBD1 or TRBD2 (6 bases each). DNA of the CDR3: TGTGCCAGCGGCACGGGGGCAAACTACGAGCAGTACTTC. This gives the protein CASGTGANYEQYF.